This T cell receptor beta chain was documented in a study of T cell repertoires in cytomegalovirus infection. Study at large: Selection of CMV epitopes for the study included recently identified HLA-C-restricted and well-studied HLA-B-restricted ones. Carrying CMV and the relevant HLA type showed in public TCR beta signatures.

In its sample, this clonotype was seen many times. Its antigen remains unknown. General observations from the study: CMV carriers having the relevant HLA were flagged by cumulative public TCR beta family frequency.

TCRdb re-analysed the reads in MiXCR, keeping a single row per CDR3 protein. The profile shows fewer than 1,000,000 distinct CDR3 sequences, around 30% of them singletons. Trimming pared 6 bases from V and 6 bases from J, leaving 12 bases between. This CDR3 region has 12 residues. V is TRBV12-3 or TRBV12-4 and J is TRBJ2-7, with D maybe TRBD1 (6 bases). Specimen: cultured CD8+ T cells from PBMCs, collected from culture after CMV antigen stimulation. This sequence was found in a human donor in good health (CMV status not recorded). Some clones in this sample may be carry-over from other donors' samples. In DNA form, the CDR3 reads TGTGCCAGCAGGGGGGCAAAACGCGAGCAGTACTTC. Translation gives CASRGAKREQYF.